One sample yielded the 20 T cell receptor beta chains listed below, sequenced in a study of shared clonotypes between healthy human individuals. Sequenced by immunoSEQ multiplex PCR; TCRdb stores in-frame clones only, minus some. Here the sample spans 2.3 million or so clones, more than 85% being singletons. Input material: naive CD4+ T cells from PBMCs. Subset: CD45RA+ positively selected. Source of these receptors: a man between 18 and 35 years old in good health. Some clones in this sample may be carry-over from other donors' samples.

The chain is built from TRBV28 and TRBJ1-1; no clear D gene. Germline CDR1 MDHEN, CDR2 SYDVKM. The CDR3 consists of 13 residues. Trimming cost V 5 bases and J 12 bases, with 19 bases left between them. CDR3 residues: CASSLRHAVESFF. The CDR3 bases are TGTGCCAGCAGTCTCCGACACGCAGTGGAGTCTTTCTTT.

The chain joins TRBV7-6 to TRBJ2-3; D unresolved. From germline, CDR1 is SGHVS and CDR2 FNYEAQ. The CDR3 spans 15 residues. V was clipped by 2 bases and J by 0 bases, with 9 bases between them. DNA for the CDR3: TGTGCCAGCAGCTTATGGTCATCTAGCACAGATACGCAGTATTTT. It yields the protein CASSLWSSSTDTQYF. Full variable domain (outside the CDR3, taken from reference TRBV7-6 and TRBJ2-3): GAGVSQSPRYKVTKRGQDVALRCDPISGHVSLYWYRQALGQGPEFLTYFNYEAQQDKSGLPNDRFSAERPEGSISTLTIQRTEQRDSAMYRCASSLWSSSTDTQYFGPGTRLTVL.

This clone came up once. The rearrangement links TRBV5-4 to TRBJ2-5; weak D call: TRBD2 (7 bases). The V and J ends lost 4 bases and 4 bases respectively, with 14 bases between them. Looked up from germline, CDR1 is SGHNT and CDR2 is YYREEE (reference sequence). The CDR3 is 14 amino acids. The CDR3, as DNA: TGTGCCAGCAGCGAGGGGGGGGGCCGAGAGACCCAGTACTTC. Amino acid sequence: CASSEGGGRETQYF.

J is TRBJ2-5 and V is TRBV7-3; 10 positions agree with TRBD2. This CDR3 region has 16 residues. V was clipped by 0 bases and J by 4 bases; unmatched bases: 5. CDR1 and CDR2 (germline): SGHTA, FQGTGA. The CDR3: CASSLTAGGPGETQYF. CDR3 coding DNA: TGTGCCAGCAGCTTAACAGCGGGAGGGCCTGGAGAGACCCAGTACTTC.

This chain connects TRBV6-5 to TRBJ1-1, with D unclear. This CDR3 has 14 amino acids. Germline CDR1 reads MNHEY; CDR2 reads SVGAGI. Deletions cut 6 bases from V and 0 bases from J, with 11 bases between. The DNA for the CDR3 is TGTGCCAGCAGGGATGAGCTTATGAACACTGAAGCTTTCTTT. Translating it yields CASRDELMNTEAFF.

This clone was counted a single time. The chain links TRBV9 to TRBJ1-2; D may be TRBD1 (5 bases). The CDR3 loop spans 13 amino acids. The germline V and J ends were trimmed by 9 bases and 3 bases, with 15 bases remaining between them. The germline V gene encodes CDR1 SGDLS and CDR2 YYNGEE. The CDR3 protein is CATRPGVDYGYTF. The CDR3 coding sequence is TGTGCCACTAGACCGGGGGTTGACTATGGCTACACCTTC. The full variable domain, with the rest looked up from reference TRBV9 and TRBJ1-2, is DSGVTQTPKHLITATGQRVTLRCSPRSGDLSVYWYQQSLDQGLQFLIQYYNGEERAKGNILERFSAQQFPDLHSELNLSSLELGDSALYFCATRPGVDYGYTFGSGTRLTVV.

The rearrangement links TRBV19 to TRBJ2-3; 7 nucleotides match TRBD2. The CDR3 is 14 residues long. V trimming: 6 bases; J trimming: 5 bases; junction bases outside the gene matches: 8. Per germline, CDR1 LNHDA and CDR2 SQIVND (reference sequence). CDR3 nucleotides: TGTGCCAGTAGGCTCACTAGCGAACGAGATACGCAGTATTTT. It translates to CASRLTSERDTQYF.

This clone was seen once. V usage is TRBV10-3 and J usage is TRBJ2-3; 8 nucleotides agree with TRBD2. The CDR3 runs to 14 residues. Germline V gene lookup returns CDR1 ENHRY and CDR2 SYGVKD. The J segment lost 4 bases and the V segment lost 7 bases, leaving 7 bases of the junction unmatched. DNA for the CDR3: TGTGCCATCAACTTCGGACTAGCAGCAGATACGCAGTATTTT. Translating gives CAINFGLAADTQYF.

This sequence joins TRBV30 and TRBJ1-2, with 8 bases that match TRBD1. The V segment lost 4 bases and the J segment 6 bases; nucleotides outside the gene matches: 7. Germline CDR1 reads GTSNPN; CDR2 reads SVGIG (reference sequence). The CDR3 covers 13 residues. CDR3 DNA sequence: TGTGCCTGGAAATCAGGGGGCTCGGATGGCTACACCTTC. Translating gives CAWKSGGSDGYTF.

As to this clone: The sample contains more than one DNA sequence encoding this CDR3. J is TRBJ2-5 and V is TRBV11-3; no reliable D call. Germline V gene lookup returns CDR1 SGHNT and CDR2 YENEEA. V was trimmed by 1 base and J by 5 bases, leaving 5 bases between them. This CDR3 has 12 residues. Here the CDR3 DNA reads TGTGCCAGCAGCTTAGGTCGGGAGACCCAGTACTTC. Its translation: CASSLGRETQYF.

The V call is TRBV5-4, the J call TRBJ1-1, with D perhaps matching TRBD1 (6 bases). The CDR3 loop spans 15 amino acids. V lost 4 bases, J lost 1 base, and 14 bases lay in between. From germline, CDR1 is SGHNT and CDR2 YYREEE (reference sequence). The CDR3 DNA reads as TGTGCCAGCAGCCCCCCTCGGGGGGCGAACACTGAAGCTTTCTTT. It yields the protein CASSPPRGANTEAFF.

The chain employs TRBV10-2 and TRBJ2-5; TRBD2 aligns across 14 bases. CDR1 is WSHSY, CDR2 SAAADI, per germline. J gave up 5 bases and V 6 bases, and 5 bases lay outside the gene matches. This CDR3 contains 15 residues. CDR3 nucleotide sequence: TGCGCCAGCAGGGGACTAGCGGGAGTAAGGGAGACCCAGTACTTC. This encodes CASRGLAGVRETQYF.

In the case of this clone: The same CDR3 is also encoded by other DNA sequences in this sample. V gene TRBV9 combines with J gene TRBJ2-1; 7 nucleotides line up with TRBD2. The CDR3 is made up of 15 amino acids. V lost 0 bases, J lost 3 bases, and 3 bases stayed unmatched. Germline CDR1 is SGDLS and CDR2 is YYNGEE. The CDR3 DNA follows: TGTGCCAGCAGCGTAGAGGGCGGGAGCTACAATGAGCAGTTCTTC. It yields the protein CASSVEGGSYNEQFF.

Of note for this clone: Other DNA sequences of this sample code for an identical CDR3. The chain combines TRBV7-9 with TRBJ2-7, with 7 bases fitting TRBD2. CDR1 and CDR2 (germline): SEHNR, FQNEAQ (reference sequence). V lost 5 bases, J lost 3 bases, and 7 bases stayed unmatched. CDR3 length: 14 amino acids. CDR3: CASSLTSTSYEQYF. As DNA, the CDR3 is TGTGCCAGCAGCCTGACTAGCACCAGCTACGAGCAGTACTTC.

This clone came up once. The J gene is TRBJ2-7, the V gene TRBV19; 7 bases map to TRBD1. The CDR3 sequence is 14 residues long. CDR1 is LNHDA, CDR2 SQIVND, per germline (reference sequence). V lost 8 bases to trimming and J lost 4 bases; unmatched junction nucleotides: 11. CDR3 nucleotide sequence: TGTGCCAGTTCCCGGGACAGAACTCTTTACGAGCAGTACTTC. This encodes CASSRDRTLYEQYF.

The CDR3: CASSPSTGVQPQHF. The DNA of the CDR3 is TGTGCCAGCAGTCCCTCAACGGGAGTCCAGCCCCAGCATTTT. The gene calls are TRBV28 and TRBJ1-5; D call uncertain. Germline V gene sequence: CDR1 MDHEN, CDR2 SYDVKM. V lost 5 bases and J lost 7, with 15 bases in between. The CDR3 loop spans 14 amino acids. Filled out from reference TRBV28 and TRBJ1-5, the complete variable domain reads DVKVTQSSRYLVKRTGEKVFLECVQDMDHENMFWYRQDPGLGLRLIYFSYDVKMKEKGDIPEGYSVSREKKERFSLILESASTNQTSMYLCASSPSTGVQPQHFGDGTRLSIL.

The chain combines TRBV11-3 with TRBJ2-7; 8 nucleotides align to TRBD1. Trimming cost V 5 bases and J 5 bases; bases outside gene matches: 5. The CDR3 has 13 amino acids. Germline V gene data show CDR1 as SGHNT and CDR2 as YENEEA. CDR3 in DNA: TGTGCCAGCAGCGTCCGACAGGGGAACGAGCAGTACTTC. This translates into CASSVRQGNEQYF.

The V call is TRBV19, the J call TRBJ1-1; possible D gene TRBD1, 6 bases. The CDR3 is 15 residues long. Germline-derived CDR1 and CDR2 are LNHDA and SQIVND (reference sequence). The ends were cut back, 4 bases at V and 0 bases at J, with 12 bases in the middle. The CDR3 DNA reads TGTGCCAGTAGTAGGACAGACCTCATGAACACTGAAGCTTTCTTT. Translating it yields CASSRTDLMNTEAFF. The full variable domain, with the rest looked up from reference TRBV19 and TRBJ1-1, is DGGITQSPKYLFRKEGQNVTLSCEQNLNHDAMYWYRQDPGQGLRLIYYSQIVNDFQKGDIAEGYSVSREKKESFPLTVTSAQKNPTAFYLCASSRTDLMNTEAFFGQGTRLTVV.

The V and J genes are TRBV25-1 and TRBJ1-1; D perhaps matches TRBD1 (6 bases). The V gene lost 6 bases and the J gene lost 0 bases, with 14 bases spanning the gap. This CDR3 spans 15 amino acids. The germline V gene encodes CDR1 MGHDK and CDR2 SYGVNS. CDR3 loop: CASSGRQALNTEAFF. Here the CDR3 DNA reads TGTGCCAGCAGCGGTCGACAGGCCTTGAACACTGAAGCTTTCTTT.

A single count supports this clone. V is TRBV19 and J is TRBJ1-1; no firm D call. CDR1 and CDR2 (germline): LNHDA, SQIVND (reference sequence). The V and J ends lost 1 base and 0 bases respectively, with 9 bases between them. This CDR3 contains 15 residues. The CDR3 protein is CASSIAPNLNTEAFF. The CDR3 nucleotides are TGTGCCAGTAGTATAGCCCCTAACCTGAACACTGAAGCTTTCTTT. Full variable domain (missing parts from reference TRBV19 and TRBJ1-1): DGGITQSPKYLFRKEGQNVTLSCEQNLNHDAMYWYRQDPGQGLRLIYYSQIVNDFQKGDIAEGYSVSREKKESFPLTVTSAQKNPTAFYLCASSIAPNLNTEAFFGQGTRLTVV.